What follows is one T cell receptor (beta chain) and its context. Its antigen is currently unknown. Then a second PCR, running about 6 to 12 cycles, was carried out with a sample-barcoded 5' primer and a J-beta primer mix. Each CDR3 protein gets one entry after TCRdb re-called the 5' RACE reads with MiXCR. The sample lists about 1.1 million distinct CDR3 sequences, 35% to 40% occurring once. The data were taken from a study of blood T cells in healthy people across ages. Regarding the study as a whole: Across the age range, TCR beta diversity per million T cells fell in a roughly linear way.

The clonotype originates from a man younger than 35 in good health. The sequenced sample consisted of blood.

CDR3 sequence: CASSLDPGTNEKLFF. DNA for the CDR3: TGTGCCAGCAGCTTAGACCCGGGTACTAATGAAAAACTGTTTTTT. The V call is TRBV7-9, the J call TRBJ1-4, with D uncertain. CDR1 and CDR2 (germline): SEHNR, FQNEAQ (reference sequence). The CDR3 has 15 amino acids. V lost 1 base to trimming and J lost 2 bases, with 8 bases between them.